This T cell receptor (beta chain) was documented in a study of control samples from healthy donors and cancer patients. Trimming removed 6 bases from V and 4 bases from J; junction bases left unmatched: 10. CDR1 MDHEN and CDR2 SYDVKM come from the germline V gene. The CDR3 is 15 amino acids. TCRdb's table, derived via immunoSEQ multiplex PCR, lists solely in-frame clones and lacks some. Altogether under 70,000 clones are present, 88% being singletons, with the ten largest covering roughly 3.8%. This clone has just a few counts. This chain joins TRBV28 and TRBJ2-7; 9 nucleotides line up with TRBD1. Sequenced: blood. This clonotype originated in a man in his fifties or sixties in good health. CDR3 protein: CASSSAGQGKYEQYF. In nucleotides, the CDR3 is TGTGCCAGCAGCTCGGCGGGACAGGGAAAGTACGAGCAGTACTTC.